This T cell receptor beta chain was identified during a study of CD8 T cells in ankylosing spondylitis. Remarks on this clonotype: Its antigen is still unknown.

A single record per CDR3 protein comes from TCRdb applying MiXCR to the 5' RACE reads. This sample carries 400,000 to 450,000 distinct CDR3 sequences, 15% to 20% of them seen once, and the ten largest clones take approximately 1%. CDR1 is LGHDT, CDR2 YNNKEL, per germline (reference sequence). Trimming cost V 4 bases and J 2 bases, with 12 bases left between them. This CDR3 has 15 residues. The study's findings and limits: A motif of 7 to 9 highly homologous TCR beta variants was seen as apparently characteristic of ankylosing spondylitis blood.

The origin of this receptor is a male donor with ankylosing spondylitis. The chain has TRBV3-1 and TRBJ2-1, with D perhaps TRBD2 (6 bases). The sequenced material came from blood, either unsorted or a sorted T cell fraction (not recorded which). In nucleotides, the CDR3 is TGTGCCAGCAGCCCAACTAGCTTAGCCTACAATGAGCAGTTCTTC. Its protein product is CASSPTSLAYNEQFF.